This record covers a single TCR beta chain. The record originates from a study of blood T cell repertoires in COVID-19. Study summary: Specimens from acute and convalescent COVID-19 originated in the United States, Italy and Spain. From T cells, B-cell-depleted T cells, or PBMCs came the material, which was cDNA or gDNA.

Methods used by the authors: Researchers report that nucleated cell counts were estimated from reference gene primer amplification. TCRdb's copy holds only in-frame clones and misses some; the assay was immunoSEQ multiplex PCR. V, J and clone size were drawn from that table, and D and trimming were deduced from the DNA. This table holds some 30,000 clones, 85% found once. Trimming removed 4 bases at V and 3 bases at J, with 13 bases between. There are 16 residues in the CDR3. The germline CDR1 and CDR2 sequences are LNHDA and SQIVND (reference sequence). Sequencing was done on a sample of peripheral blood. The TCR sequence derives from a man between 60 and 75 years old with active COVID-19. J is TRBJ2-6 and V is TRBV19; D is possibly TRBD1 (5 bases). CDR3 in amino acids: CASSKAGRGGANVLTF. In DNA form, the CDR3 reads TGTGCCAGTAGTAAAGCAGGGCGAGGTGGGGCCAACGTCCTGACTTTC. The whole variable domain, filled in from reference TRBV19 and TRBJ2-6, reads DGGITQSPKYLFRKEGQNVTLSCEQNLNHDAMYWYRQDPGQGLRLIYYSQIVNDFQKGDIAEGYSVSREKKESFPLTVTSAQKNPTAFYLCASSKAGRGGANVLTFGAGSRLTVL.